Below are 32 T cell receptor beta chains sequenced from a single sample in a study of early T cells in non-severe SARS-CoV-2 infection (dated by TCRdb to 2020 to 2023). Library construction relied on 5' RACE. Sequencer: NextSeq 500. Clones were called with MiXCR by TCRdb after fastp trimmed the public reads at Q25, and only in-frame beta chains were retained. Rows matching on CDR3 protein sequence are summarized as one entry with the most common DNA and genes. The sample records 75,000 or so distinct CDR3 sequences, around 10% of which are singletons. The ten largest clones take up 4.5% to 7% of the sample. The sequencing here drew on whole blood, taken at baseline. The receptors shown here come from an adult who was a healthcare worker with PCR-confirmed SARS-CoV-2 infection or an uninfected control (not recorded which).

The gene calls are TRBV11-3 and TRBJ2-3, with 8 bases matching TRBD1. This CDR3 has 14 residues. Germline V gives CDR1 SGHNT, CDR2 YENEEA. J was trimmed by 4 bases and V by 4 bases; bases with no gene match: 4. CDR3 coding DNA: TGTGCCAGCAGCTCGGACAGGGATTCAGATACGCAGTATTTT. Its translation: CASSSDRDSDTQYF.

The CDR3 nucleotides read TGTGCCAGCAGCTTAGGCAGCCGGAGGCATGAGCAGTTCTTC. This gives the protein CASSLGSRRHEQFF. This sequence joins TRBV7-2 and TRBJ2-1, with D tentatively TRBD2 (5 bases). V lost 1 base, J lost 8 bases, and 12 bases lay in between. CDR3 length: 14 amino acids. The germline CDR1 and CDR2 sequences are SGHTA and FQGNSA.

A single count supports this clonotype. The rearrangement links TRBV20-1 to TRBJ1-4; no clear D gene. V lost 3 bases, J lost 8 bases, and 7 bases lay in between. Germline CDR1 DFQATT, CDR2 SNEGSKA (reference sequence). The CDR3 spans 11 residues. Here the CDR3 DNA reads TGCAGTGCTAGTCCGGGCGAAAAACTGTTTTTT. It codes for CSASPGEKLFF.

This clonotype was detected ten times or more. The chain combines TRBV7-6 with TRBJ1-1; no clear D. The V and J ends lost 2 bases and 0 bases respectively, with 4 bases between them. The CDR3 is 13 residues long. Germline V gives CDR1 SGHVS, CDR2 FNYEAQ. The CDR3 nucleotides are TGTGCCAGCAGCTTACAGGTGAACACTGAAGCTTTCTTT. This translates into CASSLQVNTEAFF.

This clonotype appeared a few times. V gene TRBV5-1 combines with J gene TRBJ2-3; tentative D call: TRBD2 (6 bases). CDR1 SGHRS and CDR2 YFSETQ come from the germline V gene. CDR3 length: 15 amino acids. Trimming removed 1 base at V and 2 bases at J, with 11 bases between. The CDR3 loop is CASSLRGLPTDTQYF. The CDR3 bases are TGCGCCAGCAGCTTGCGGGGACTTCCCACAGATACGCAGTATTTT.

The chain recombines TRBV6-4 with TRBJ2-4, with D perhaps being TRBD1 or TRBD2 (5 bases each). Germline V gene sequence: CDR1 MRHNA, CDR2 SNTAGT. The germline V and J ends were trimmed by 6 bases and 5 bases, with 11 bases remaining between them. This CDR3 is 13 amino acids long. Here the CDR3 reads CASRPGPQNIQYF. The CDR3 nucleotides read TGTGCCAGCAGGCCGGGACCCCAAAACATTCAGTACTTC.

This clonotype showed up just a few times. The chain is built from TRBV6-1 and TRBJ2-5; a possible D gene is TRBD2 (6 bases). This CDR3 comprises 14 residues. The germline V gene has CDR1 MNHNS and CDR2 SASEGT. With 1 base removed from V and 5 bases from J, the gap between germline ends came to 11 bases. CDR3 bases: TGTGCCAGCAGTGAAGTTGGGGGGACGGAGACCCAGTACTTC. Its protein product is CASSEVGGTETQYF.

This clonotype was picked up many times. The genes are TRBV9 and TRBJ1-2, with 7 bases matching TRBD1. Unmatched junction bases numbered 4, after V lost 4 bases and J lost 4 bases. This CDR3 contains 13 residues. From germline, CDR1 is SGDLS and CDR2 YYNGEE. CDR3 protein: CASSPQGGYGYTF. The CDR3 DNA sequence: TGTGCCAGCAGCCCCCAGGGGGGCTATGGCTACACCTTC. Variable domain in full (rest from reference TRBV9 and TRBJ1-2): DSGVTQTPKHLITATGQRVTLRCSPRSGDLSVYWYQQSLDQGLQFLIQYYNGEERAKGNILERFSAQQFPDLHSELNLSSLELGDSALYFCASSPQGGYGYTFGSGTRLTVV.

The V and J genes are TRBV20-1 and TRBJ1-2, with TRBD1 identical over 9 bases. V was clipped by 6 bases and J by 3 bases; unmatched bases: 11. Per germline, CDR1 DFQATT and CDR2 SNEGSKA (reference sequence). The length of the CDR3 is 15 residues. CDR3 sequence: CSAKGITGGYYGYTF. CDR3 coding DNA: TGCAGTGCGAAGGGTATTACAGGGGGCTACTATGGCTACACCTTC.

In its sample, this clonotype was seen many times. The rearrangement uses TRBV18 and TRBJ2-7, with 12 bases fitting TRBD2. Germline V gene lookup returns CDR1 KGHSH and CDR2 LQKENI. This CDR3 has 15 amino acids. J gave up 2 bases and V 6 bases, and 5 bases lay outside the gene matches. The CDR3 protein is CASSYRLAGAYEQYF. In DNA form, the CDR3 reads TGTGCCAGCTCTTACCGACTAGCGGGAGCCTACGAGCAGTACTTC.

The rearrangement links TRBV5-1 to TRBJ1-1; 7 bases line up with TRBD1. This CDR3 spans 14 amino acids. V shed 4 bases and J 5 bases; nucleotides not matched to a gene: 8. The V gene's germline CDR1 is SGHRS and CDR2 YFSETQ. The DNA of the CDR3 is TGCGCCAGCAGCCCCGGGACAGAAGGGACTGAAGCTTTCTTT. Encoded protein: CASSPGTEGTEAFF.

This chain joins TRBV11-2 and TRBJ2-1; 7 bases match TRBD2. The ends lost 2 bases at V and 9 bases at J; junction bases unmatched: 16. Germline V gene sequence: CDR1 SGHAT, CDR2 FQNNGV. The CDR3 has 17 amino acids. Here the CDR3 DNA reads TGTGCCAGCAGCTTATTATTCCGGTGGCGGGAGATAGGTGAGCAGTTCTTC. This sequence encodes CASSLLFRWREIGEQFF. Supplemented by reference TRBV11-2 and TRBJ2-1, the full variable domain reads EAGVAQSPRYKIIEKRQSVAFWCNPISGHATLYWYQQILGQGPKLLIQFQNNGVVDDSQLPKDRFSAERLKGVDSTLKIQPAKLEDSAVYLCASSLLFRWREIGEQFFGPGTRLTVL.

This clonotype is termed medium-sized. The chain combines TRBV7-9 with TRBJ2-1; D call uncertain. Trimming removed 5 bases from V and 7 bases from J, with 15 bases in between. This CDR3 contains 14 residues. CDR1 is SEHNR and CDR2 is FQNEAQ in the germline V gene (reference sequence). The CDR3 nucleotides read TGTGCCAGCAGCCCCGCCCCCGGATGGAATGAGCAGTTCTTC. Residues: CASSPAPGWNEQFF.

This clonotype was seen many times. The rearrangement joins TRBV7-3 to TRBJ2-2; D is unclear. Germline loops: CDR1 SGHTA, CDR2 FQGTGA. Trimming removed 1 base at V and 0 bases at J, with 3 bases between. The CDR3 has 14 residues. Written as DNA, the CDR3 is TGTGCCAGCAGCTTAAAGACGAACACCGGGGAGCTGTTTTTT. This translates into CASSLKTNTGELFF.

This clonotype came up a few times. The J gene is TRBJ2-5, the V gene TRBV7-2; D is perhaps TRBD2 (6 bases). Looked up from germline, CDR1 is SGHTA and CDR2 is FQGNSA. Trimming cost V 6 bases and J 5 bases, with 10 bases left between them. The CDR3 has 12 amino acids. CDR3 in DNA: TGTGCCAGCAGTCGTAGCGGCGAGACCCAGTACTTC. Amino acids: CASSRSGETQYF.

This clonotype has at least ten counts. V usage is TRBV6-6 and J usage is TRBJ1-6; the D gene is possibly TRBD1 (6 bases). The V gene lost 8 bases and the J gene lost 9 bases, with 23 bases spanning the gap. Germline CDR1 and CDR2: MNHNY and SVGAGI (reference sequence). CDR3 length equals 16 residues. This CDR3 is CASCVGGGKLGSPLHF. The CDR3 nucleotides read TGTGCCAGCTGCGTAGGGGGGGGAAAATTGGGTTCACCCCTCCACTTT.

Only a few counts were recorded for this clonotype. The rearrangement links TRBV7-2 to TRBJ2-1; D tentatively fits TRBD1 or TRBD2 (5 bases each). Germline values: CDR1 SGHTA, CDR2 FQGNSA. V was pared by 5 bases and J by 6 bases, with 14 bases between. The CDR3 sequence is 14 residues long. CDR3 bases: TGTGCCAGCAGCGGTTCTCCGGGACGCAATGAGCAGTTCTTC. Its protein is CASSGSPGRNEQFF. Complete variable domain (other parts from reference TRBV7-2 and TRBJ2-1): GAGVSQSPSNKVTEKGKDVELRCDPISGHTALYWYRQSLGQGLEFLIYFQGNSAPDKSGLPSDRFSAERTGGSVSTLTIQRTQQEDSAVYLCASSGSPGRNEQFFGPGTRLTVL.

Ten or more counts support this clonotype. The chain has TRBV6-1 and TRBJ2-6; tentatively, D is TRBD1 (6 bases). Germline CDR1 is MNHNS and CDR2 is SASEGT. V dropped 3 bases and J dropped 1 base, with 16 bases sitting between them. This CDR3 is 18 amino acids long. As DNA, the CDR3 is TGTGCCAGCAGTGAGACAGGCGTCCGAAAGTCTGGGGCCAACGTCCTGACTTTC. It is translated as CASSETGVRKSGANVLTF.

Ten or more counts support this clonotype. The chain combines TRBV7-9 with TRBJ2-7; unclear D gene. Germline loops: CDR1 SEHNR, CDR2 FQNEAQ (reference sequence). This CDR3 has 15 residues. V dropped 8 bases and J dropped 5 bases, with 22 bases sitting between them. In DNA form, the CDR3 reads TGTGCCAGCCAAGAGGTAGGAGAACTTGTGAACGAGCAGTACTTC. Its translation: CASQEVGELVNEQYF.

This clonotype was found a few times. The V and J genes are TRBV7-2 and TRBJ1-3; unclear D gene. The V end lost 5 bases, the J end lost 0 bases, and 14 bases lay between the germline ends. The CDR3 is made up of 16 amino acids. Germline V gene data show CDR1 as SGHTA and CDR2 as FQGNSA. This chain's CDR3 is CASSRRQASSGNTIYF. In DNA form, the CDR3 reads TGTGCCAGCAGCCGTCGCCAGGCGAGCTCTGGAAACACCATATATTTT.

This clonotype was seen a few times. The chain is built from TRBV4-1 and TRBJ2-5; D not resolved. The CDR3 loop spans 16 amino acids. The V end lost 2 bases, the J end lost 0 bases, and 13 bases lay between the germline ends. Germline loops: CDR1 MGHRA, CDR2 YSYEKL. The CDR3 DNA reads as TGCGCCAGCAGCCAACGACCCCAGATCGACCAAGAGACCCAGTACTTC. It yields the protein CASSQRPQIDQETQYF.

This clonotype was picked up many times. The V call is TRBV10-3, the J call TRBJ2-7; possibly TRBD2 for D (6 bases). The V gene lost 3 bases and the J gene lost 5 bases, with 14 bases spanning the gap. This CDR3 region has 14 residues. Germline V gives CDR1 ENHRY, CDR2 SYGVKD. The CDR3 nucleotides read TGTGCCATCAGTGAATGGAGGGCCAATCACGAGCAGTACTTC. Protein sequence: CAISEWRANHEQYF.

This clonotype was seen a few times. The chain carries TRBV6-6 and TRBJ1-3, with D unresolved. Trimming took 4 bases from V and 4 from J, leaving 8 bases between them. The CDR3 is made up of 13 amino acids. Germline V lookup: CDR1 MNHNY, CDR2 SVGAGI (reference sequence). As DNA, the CDR3 is TGTGCCAGCAGTTTTCCAGCCGGAAACACCATATATTTT. This sequence encodes CASSFPAGNTIYF.

This clonotype was seen only a few times. This chain uses TRBV2 with TRBJ2-1, with D possibly being TRBD1 (6 bases). Trimming shortened V by 1 base and J by 8 bases, and 18 bases separated the two germline ends. There are 16 residues in the CDR3. Germline V gives CDR1 SNHLY, CDR2 FYNNEI. In DNA form, the CDR3 reads TGTGCCAGCAGTGAAGTGGGGGCCGGCCGGCTCGATGAGCAGTTCTTC. Translated: CASSEVGAGRLDEQFF.

The V and J genes are TRBV25-1 and TRBJ2-1, with a possible D match to TRBD2 (5 bases). Germline V gene data show CDR1 as MGHDK and CDR2 as SYGVNS. The ends were cut back, 5 bases at V and 8 bases at J, with 13 bases in the middle. CDR3 size: 13 residues. The CDR3 reads CASSQTGVHEQFF. The CDR3 region has the DNA TGTGCCAGCAGTCAAACCGGGGTTCATGAGCAGTTCTTC.

There are a few counts of this clonotype. The rearrangement links TRBV7-8 to TRBJ2-2; D remains ambiguous. Trimming removed 0 bases at V and 3 bases at J, with 14 bases between. This CDR3 is 17 amino acids long. Germline CDR1 is SGHVS and CDR2 is FQNEAQ. The CDR3 DNA reads TGTGCCAGCAGCTTAGCGGCGACCCCTCGCCACACCGGGGAGCTGTTTTTT. This gives the protein CASSLAATPRHTGELFF.

This clonotype was counted ten times or more. The chain has TRBV9 and TRBJ2-1; 7 bases are shared with TRBD1. Germline assignment: CDR1 SGDLS and CDR2 YYNGEE. The CDR3 totals 16 residues. The V segment lost 2 bases and the J segment 3 bases; nucleotides outside the gene matches: 8. CDR3 in DNA: TGTGCCAGCAGCGTCGTAGGGGACAGCGTCTACAATGAGCAGTTCTTC. Its protein product is CASSVVGDSVYNEQFF.

This sequence joins TRBV4-2 and TRBJ1-1, with 7 bases that match TRBD1. CDR3 length: 17 residues. V lost 2 bases and J lost 6; bases outside the gene matches: 15. Germline CDR1 LGHNA, CDR2 YNFKEQ. The CDR3 loop reads CASSQRMGRTGDAEAFF. The CDR3 DNA reads as TGTGCCAGCAGCCAACGAATGGGGAGGACAGGAGACGCTGAAGCTTTCTTT.

This clonotype turned up a few times. This chain links TRBV10-3 with TRBJ1-2; D is possibly TRBD1 (5 bases). CDR1 is ENHRY, CDR2 SYGVKD, per germline. The CDR3 is made up of 13 amino acids. The V gene lost 6 bases and the J gene lost 4 bases, with 12 bases spanning the gap. The CDR3 sequence is CAISDRQSYGYTF. The CDR3 DNA is TGTGCCATCAGCGATAGACAGTCCTATGGCTACACCTTC.

The sample holds many counts of this clonotype. The chain links TRBV7-6 to TRBJ2-1; 12 bases are a match to TRBD2. The CDR3 is 16 residues long. CDR1 is SGHVS and CDR2 is FNYEAQ in the germline V gene. Unmatched junction bases numbered 3, after V lost 5 bases and J lost 1 base. CDR3 residues: CASSPTSGSSYNEQFF. The CDR3 DNA is TGTGCCAGCAGCCCGACTAGCGGGAGTTCCTACAATGAGCAGTTCTTC.

This clonotype was seen more than once but under ten times. The rearrangement uses TRBV12-3 or TRBV12-4 and TRBJ2-5; tentatively, D is TRBD1 (5 bases). The CDR3 is made up of 15 amino acids. V shed 6 bases and J shed 1 base, with 15 bases lying between them. CDR3 region: CASSQSQGPQETQYF. The CDR3 DNA sequence: TGTGCCAGCAGCCAATCTCAGGGTCCCCAAGAGACCCAGTACTTC.

This clonotype was observed a handful of times. This rearrangement joins TRBV12-3 or TRBV12-4 to TRBJ2-3; 7 bases are shared with TRBD2. The CDR3 runs 15 residues. With V trimmed by 2 bases and J by 7 bases, 9 bases remained unmatched. CDR3 bases: TGTGCCAGCAGTTTATTAGCGGGTTGGGGGAATACGCAGTATTTT. Protein: CASSLLAGWGNTQYF.